Each of the 30 T cell receptor beta chains below was sequenced from the same sample in a study of cytotoxic CD8 clonotypes in ibrutinib-treated CLL. Produced via immunoSEQ multiplex PCR; TCRdb's table is partial and in-frame only. The sample contains over 95,000 clones, 50% to 65% of which appear only once. The sequenced sample was PBMCs, obtained after 24 months of ibrutinib treatment. These TCRs come from a human donor with chronic lymphocytic leukemia.

The chain links TRBV5-1 to TRBJ2-7; D might be TRBD1 (5 bases). CDR3 size: 15 residues. V was pared by 0 bases and J by 3 bases, with 13 bases between. Germline lookup yields CDR1 SGHRS and CDR2 YFSETQ. The DNA for the CDR3 is TGCGCCAGCAGCTTGGCCACAGGAATTCACTACGAGCAGTACTTC. This gives the protein CASSLATGIHYEQYF.

J is TRBJ2-3 and V is TRBV4-2; tentative D call: TRBD2 (5 bases). Trimming took 7 bases from V and 4 from J, leaving 9 bases between them. Germline loops: CDR1 LGHNA, CDR2 YNFKEQ. The CDR3 totals 12 residues. This chain's CDR3 is CASTRGSDTQYF. The CDR3 coding sequence is TGTGCCAGCACCCGCGGGTCAGATACGCAGTATTTT.

This clone was seen a single time. The chain combines TRBV7-8 with TRBJ1-2; D uncertain. Germline CDR1 is SGHVS and CDR2 is FQNEAQ. V was cut by 2 bases and J by 6 bases, with 16 bases left in between. The CDR3 has 15 amino acids. The chain's CDR3 is CASSLKLERGDGYTF. In nucleotides, the CDR3 is TGTGCCAGCAGCTTAAAGCTCGAAAGAGGCGATGGCTACACCTTC.

This clone has just one count. CDR3 sequence: CASDGPYEQYF. Written as DNA, the CDR3 is TGTGCCAGTGACGGTCCCTACGAGCAGTACTTC. The chain links TRBV2 to TRBJ2-7; no firm D call. Trimming cost V 9 bases and J 2 bases, with 8 bases left between them. Germline V gives CDR1 SNHLY, CDR2 FYNNEI. This CDR3 spans 11 amino acids.

The V call is TRBV6-6, the J call TRBJ1-4; 7 bases map to TRBD1. There are 14 residues in the CDR3. The J segment lost 2 bases and the V segment lost 6 bases, leaving 3 bases of the junction unmatched. CDR1 and CDR2 (germline): MNHNY, SVGAGI (reference sequence). DNA of the CDR3: TGTGCCAGCAGGGCAGGGGGTACTAATGAAAAACTGTTTTTT. Its translation is CASRAGGTNEKLFF.

The chain combines TRBV25-1 with TRBJ2-3; 9 bases are shared with TRBD1. With V trimmed by 4 bases and J by 5 bases, 7 bases remained unmatched. The germline gives CDR1 MGHDK, CDR2 SYGVNS. The CDR3 extends over 15 amino acids. The CDR3 nucleotides read TGTGCCAGCAGTGCCTATCGGACAGGGGTAGATACGCAGTATTTT. Its protein product is CASSAYRTGVDTQYF.

The gene calls are TRBV5-1 and TRBJ2-7, with unresolved D. Deletions cut 0 bases from V and 8 bases from J, with 18 bases between. Germline V gives CDR1 SGHRS, CDR2 YFSETQ. This CDR3 spans 15 amino acids. CDR3 nucleotide sequence: TGCGCCAGCAGCTTGGAAACCACTCCTACTGTTCAGCAGTACTTC. Translating it yields CASSLETTPTVQQYF.

This clone has a count of ten or more. This chain's CDR3 is CASSLREGGNQPQHF. The CDR3 nucleotides are TGTGCCAGCAGCTTGAGGGAAGGGGGCAATCAGCCCCAGCATTTT. The J gene is TRBJ1-5, the V gene TRBV7-8, with D perhaps TRBD1 (5 bases). Trimming took 3 bases from V and 2 from J, leaving 11 bases between them. This CDR3 comprises 15 residues. Germline V gene lookup returns CDR1 SGHVS and CDR2 FQNEAQ.

The V gene is TRBV13, the J gene TRBJ1-3; D ambiguous. The CDR3 totals 20 residues. From germline, CDR1 is PRHDT and CDR2 FYEKMQ (reference sequence). Trimming shortened V by 7 bases and J by 0 bases, and 28 bases separated the two germline ends. CDR3 in DNA: TGTGCCAGCAACCCATCCTGGAGGCGGACCCCGGCACCCTCTGGAAACACCATATATTTT. It yields the protein CASNPSWRRTPAPSGNTIYF.

This chain connects TRBV11-3 to TRBJ1-1, with D maybe TRBD1 (5 bases). The V gene lost 2 bases and the J gene lost 1 base, with 8 bases spanning the gap. The CDR3 contains 14 residues. Germline CDR1 and CDR2: SGHNT and YENEEA. The CDR3 here is CASSLIQENTEAFF. The CDR3 DNA reads as TGTGCCAGCAGCTTAATACAGGAGAACACTGAAGCTTTCTTT.

The V call is TRBV7-3, the J call TRBJ1-1; TRBD1 might be the D (5 bases). This CDR3 has 13 residues. The germline CDR1 and CDR2 sequences are SGHTA and FQGTGA. Trimming shortened V by 5 bases and J by 5 bases, and 12 bases separated the two germline ends. The CDR3 sequence: CASSRSGGTEAFF. Written as DNA, the CDR3 is TGTGCCAGCAGCCGAAGCGGGGGAACTGAAGCTTTCTTT.

The chain couples TRBV7-8 to TRBJ1-5; D ambiguous. Trimming left V 0 bases short and J 6 bases short, with 9 bases between. This CDR3 has 14 residues. Germline V gives CDR1 SGHVS, CDR2 FQNEAQ. The CDR3: CASSLAVLGQPQHF. CDR3 nucleotides: TGTGCCAGCAGCTTAGCAGTACTTGGTCAGCCCCAGCATTTT.

The rearrangement joins TRBV9 to TRBJ1-5; D is unresolved. The CDR3 is 13 residues long. Germline V gene sequence: CDR1 SGDLS, CDR2 YYNGEE. V lost 0 bases to trimming and J lost 4 bases, with 5 bases between them. CDR3: CASSVAGNQPQHF. As DNA, the CDR3 is TGTGCCAGCAGCGTAGCAGGAAATCAGCCCCAGCATTTT.

This clone was seen only a few times. The V gene is TRBV2, the J gene TRBJ1-2; no clear D. V was clipped by 3 bases and J by 3 bases, with 8 bases between them. Per germline, CDR1 SNHLY and CDR2 FYNNEI. CDR3 length: 13 amino acids. In DNA, the CDR3 is TGTGCCAGCAGTGAGGGCGGAGACTATGGCTACACCTTC. Encoded protein: CASSEGGDYGYTF.

This clone has a single count. The chain uses TRBV6-1 and TRBJ1-2; 10 bases are shared with TRBD1. Germline V gene data show CDR1 as MNHNS and CDR2 as SASEGT. V trimming: 9 bases; J trimming: 2 bases; junction bases outside the gene matches: 6. CDR3 size: 14 residues. CDR3 sequence reads: CASIRTGGNYGYTF. In DNA, the CDR3 is TGTGCCAGTATCCGGACAGGGGGAAACTATGGCTACACCTTC.

This sequence joins TRBV7-2 and TRBJ1-5; TRBD1 matches 8 bases. Germline loops: CDR1 SGHTA, CDR2 FQGNSA. This CDR3 region has 15 residues. J lost 7 bases, V lost 3 bases, and 8 bases had no gene match. The CDR3 is CASSFRTGSGQPQHF. CDR3 sequence (DNA): TGTGCCAGCAGCTTTAGGACAGGGAGTGGGCAGCCCCAGCATTTT.

This chain joins TRBV19 and TRBJ2-5; 11 nucleotides agree with TRBD2. The CDR3 contains 14 residues. Germline CDR1 and CDR2: LNHDA and SQIVND (reference sequence). The V and J ends lost 7 bases and 4 bases, in that order; junction bases with no gene match: 5. The CDR3 loop is CASKASGGPETQYF. For the CDR3, the DNA is TGTGCCAGTAAGGCTAGCGGGGGGCCAGAGACCCAGTACTTC.

This clone was seen ten or more times. This chain links TRBV2 with TRBJ2-7; perhaps TRBD2 as D (6 bases). The CDR3 has 12 residues. Trimming cost V 9 bases and J 2 bases, with 11 bases left between them. CDR1 SNHLY and CDR2 FYNNEI come from the germline V gene. CDR3 nucleotide sequence: TGTGCCAGTATTGGAGGGGCCTACGAGCAGTACTTC. Protein: CASIGGAYEQYF.

The V call is TRBV19, the J call TRBJ2-5, with D possibly called TRBD1 or TRBD2 (5 bases each). The germline CDR1 and CDR2 sequences are LNHDA and SQIVND (reference sequence). The CDR3 sequence is 15 residues long. Trimming removed 7 bases from V and 2 bases from J, with 17 bases in between. This chain's CDR3 is CASKRRNGAQETQYF. Written as DNA, the CDR3 is TGTGCCAGTAAAAGACGAAACGGGGCTCAAGAGACCCAGTACTTC.

The chain recombines TRBV29-1 with TRBJ1-1, with a tentative D call TRBD1 (5 bases). Looked up from germline, CDR1 is SQVTM and CDR2 is ANQGSEA. Trimming pared 4 bases from V and 1 base from J, leaving 10 bases between. This CDR3 has 13 amino acids. For the CDR3, the DNA is TGCAGCGTTGCCCGACAGCAGAACACTGAAGCTTTCTTT. Its translation: CSVARQQNTEAFF.

This clone has more than one count but fewer than ten. The CDR3 DNA reads as TGTGCCAGCAGCTTGTCCCGGGGGACCTACAATGAGCAGTTCTTC. Amino acids: CASSLSRGTYNEQFF. The genes are TRBV11-1 and TRBJ2-1; a possible D gene is TRBD2 (6 bases). This CDR3 has 15 residues. The V end was cut by 3 bases, the J end by 2 bases, with 11 bases between. Germline V gene data show CDR1 as SGHAT and CDR2 as FQDESV (reference sequence). Filled out from reference TRBV11-1 and TRBJ2-1, the complete variable domain reads EAEVAQSPRYKITEKSQAVAFWCDPISGHATLYWYRQILGQGPELLVQFQDESVVDDSQLPKDRFSAERLKGVDSTLKIQPAELGDSAMYLCASSLSRGTYNEQFFGPGTRLTVL.

The chain combines TRBV11-2 with TRBJ1-2; perhaps TRBD1 as D (5 bases). This CDR3 has 13 residues. V gave up 4 bases and J gave up 7 bases, with 13 bases separating them. Germline-derived CDR1 and CDR2 are SGHAT and FQNNGV. The CDR3 spells CASSSALRAGYTF. DNA of the CDR3: TGTGCCAGCAGCTCAGCCCTCAGGGCTGGCTACACCTTC.

The rearrangement uses TRBV7-9 and TRBJ2-1; D possibly corresponds to TRBD1 (6 bases). Germline assignment: CDR1 SEHNR and CDR2 FQNEAQ (reference sequence). Trimming left V 5 bases short and J 7 bases short, with 18 bases between. This CDR3 is built from 15 residues. CDR3 DNA: TGTGCCAGCAGCCGCGTTGGGGCAGGGGAAAATGAGCAGTTCTTC. Its protein is CASSRVGAGENEQFF.

The chain recombines TRBV9 with TRBJ2-3; no reliable D call. CDR3 length: 12 amino acids. The V gene's germline CDR1 is SGDLS and CDR2 YYNGEE. The germline V and J ends were trimmed by 3 bases and 10 bases, with 12 bases remaining between them. The DNA for the CDR3 is TGTGCCAGCAGCGCACGTGGTGTCCCGCAGTATTTT. Its protein is CASSARGVPQYF.

The chain recombines TRBV27 with TRBJ1-6; D unclear. The CDR3 is made up of 15 amino acids. CDR1 is MNHEY, CDR2 SMNVEV, per germline (reference sequence). Trimming stripped 5 bases from V and 9 bases from J, with 17 bases between. DNA of the CDR3: TGTGCCAGCAGTCTACTTGGCCCTGGGAGTTCACCCCTCCACTTT. Its translation: CASSLLGPGSSPLHF.

The chain employs TRBV29-1 and TRBJ1-4; D unclear. The CDR3 is 13 residues long. CDR1 and CDR2 (germline): SQVTM, ANQGSEA. Trimming pared 6 bases from V and 8 bases from J, leaving 16 bases between. The CDR3 spells CSVEASVGEKLFF. The CDR3 nucleotides read TGCAGCGTCGAGGCCTCAGTGGGGGAAAAACTGTTTTTT.

This chain joins TRBV28 and TRBJ1-1; perhaps TRBD1 as D (6 bases). The CDR3 extends over 17 amino acids. The V end was cut by 4 bases, the J end by 1 base, with 19 bases between. Per the germline V gene, CDR1 is MDHEN and CDR2 is SYDVKM. Here the CDR3 reads CASSSPAPSTGNTEAFF. DNA for the CDR3: TGTGCCAGCAGTTCACCGGCCCCGTCGACAGGGAACACTGAAGCTTTCTTT.

This chain uses TRBV6-4 with TRBJ2-3; 8 positions match TRBD2. Germline V gene lookup returns CDR1 MRHNA and CDR2 SNTAGT. The V segment lost 3 bases and the J segment 1 base; nucleotides outside the gene matches: 0. The CDR3 has 14 amino acids. In nucleotides, the CDR3 is TGTGCCAGCAGTGAAGCGGGGGGCACAGATACGCAGTATTTT. Protein product: CASSEAGGTDTQYF.

This clone was counted once. This chain joins TRBV2 and TRBJ1-1; tentative D call: TRBD1 (5 bases). The germline V gene encodes CDR1 SNHLY and CDR2 FYNNEI. V shed 8 bases and J shed 5 bases, with 9 bases lying between them. The CDR3 covers 11 residues. CDR3 nucleotides: TGTGCCAGCCGGGGGGGGACTGAAGCTTTCTTT. Its protein is CASRGGTEAFF.

Written as DNA, the CDR3 is TGTGCCAGTAGTATAGGTGGGACCGCGAGCTCTGGGGCCAACGTCCTGACTTTC. Translated: CASSIGGTASSGANVLTF. The chain combines TRBV19 with TRBJ2-6; D is perhaps TRBD1 or TRBD2 (5 bases each). CDR3 size: 18 residues. Germline V CDR1 and CDR2: LNHDA, SQIVND (reference sequence). Deletions cut 1 base from V and 0 bases from J, with 13 bases between. The full variable domain, rest sourced from reference TRBV19 and TRBJ2-6, is DGGITQSPKYLFRKEGQNVTLSCEQNLNHDAMYWYRQDPGQGLRLIYYSQIVNDFQKGDIAEGYSVSREKKESFPLTVTSAQKNPTAFYLCASSIGGTASSGANVLTFGAGSRLTVL.